This T cell receptor beta chain was documented in a study of blood T cell repertoires in COVID-19. This table comes from immunoSEQ multiplex PCR, and its TCRdb copy is limited to in-frame clones, with some not included. The sample shows around 220,000 clones, 82% of them seen only once. The CDR3 length is 12 residues. Trimming cost V 6 bases and J 7 bases; bases outside gene matches: 4. CDR1 and CDR2 (germline): KGHDR, SFDVKD. The sequenced material came from peripheral blood. The V call is TRBV24-1, the J call TRBJ2-5, with TRBD1 matching over 7 bases. The sequence came from a woman older than 75 with COVID-19, enrolled during active disease. Here the CDR3 DNA reads TGTGCCACCAGTATGACAGGGTGGACCCAGTACTTC. Protein sequence: CATSMTGWTQYF.